This TCR beta chain was captured in a study of blood T cell repertoires in COVID-19. Background on the study: The analysed material was cDNA or gDNA that came from T cells, B-cell-depleted T cells, or PBMCs.

Assay: immunoSEQ multiplex PCR; the TCRdb copy retains only in-frame clones and omits some. The sample lists about 200,000 clones, 70% to 90% seen once, with 20% to 25% in the top ten. The source material was PBMCs or T cells enriched from blood (not recorded which). The sequence came from a woman between 35 and 50 years old in a cohort exposed to, infected with or recovered from COVID-19 (not recorded which).

DNA of the CDR3: TGTGCCAGCAGCGTCAGGGTTGGAAATGAAAAACTGTTTTTT. Protein product: CASSVRVGNEKLFF. The chain combines TRBV7-9 with TRBJ1-4; D is perhaps TRBD1 (5 bases). Germline CDR1 SEHNR, CDR2 FQNEAQ (reference sequence). The length of the CDR3 is 14 residues. V was clipped by 5 bases and J by 5 bases, with 12 bases between them.